Detailed here is one T cell receptor (beta chain). These data originate in a study of blood T cell repertoires in COVID-19. Study overall: Donors in the United States, Italy and Spain gave samples during acute or convalescent COVID-19.

CDR1 and CDR2 (germline): KGHSH, LQKENI. V gave up 1 base and J gave up 0 bases, with 13 bases separating them. This CDR3 has 16 amino acids. As processed by the authors: The authors estimated nucleated cell counts from reference gene primer amplification. Here immunoSEQ multiplex PCR was the method, and the copy in TCRdb shows in-frame clones only, minus some. V, J and clone size are taken as reported in that table, and D and trimming were inferred from the DNA itself. The table has almost 200,000 clones, about 89% seen once. The specimen sequenced was PBMCs or T cells enriched from blood (not recorded which). This TCR came from a woman younger than 35 who had recovered from COVID-19. V gene TRBV18 combines with J gene TRBJ2-7; possibly TRBD1 for D (6 bases). The CDR3 loop is CASSPLRGQSSYEQYF. The CDR3 region has the DNA TGTGCCAGCTCACCACTCAGGGGCCAAAGCTCCTACGAGCAGTACTTC.